These 3 T cell receptor beta chains share one sample of origin, sequenced in a study of cytomegalovirus exposure and HLA in healthy donors. Clones were read by immunoSEQ multiplex PCR, and TCRdb kept only the in-frame ones, dropping some. The sample lists approximately 150,000 clones, around nine tenths occurring once. What was sequenced was PBMCs. These receptors came from a man younger than 35 in good health and CMV-seropositive.

The chain couples TRBV5-1 to TRBJ2-3; D might be TRBD2 (5 bases). Trimming took 3 bases from V and 5 from J, leaving 10 bases between them. Germline V gene data show CDR1 as SGHRS and CDR2 as YFSETQ. CDR3 length: 13 amino acids. This chain's CDR3 is CASSSEGGDTQYF. As DNA, the CDR3 is TGCGCCAGCAGCTCAGAAGGAGGAGATACGCAGTATTTT.

The rearrangement joins TRBV25-1 to TRBJ2-1, with TRBD1 identical over 7 bases. V lost 1 base, J lost 11 bases, and 11 bases stayed unmatched. The germline gives CDR1 MGHDK, CDR2 SYGVNS. This CDR3 contains 15 residues. The DNA of the CDR3 is TGTGCCAGCAGTGAATCAAGGGGACAGCCTGGAAAGCAGTTCTTC. Amino acid sequence: CASSESRGQPGKQFF.

CDR3 in DNA: TGTGCCAGCAGCTTAAAACTAGCGGGGGGCCTGGGCACAGATACGCAGTATTTT. The encoded protein is CASSLKLAGGLGTDTQYF. The chain combines TRBV5-6 with TRBJ2-3; 12 bases match TRBD2. This CDR3 is built from 18 residues. The germline CDR1 and CDR2 sequences are SGHDT and YYEEEE. The J segment lost 1 base and the V segment lost 2 bases, leaving 8 bases of the junction unmatched.